Following are 9 T cell receptor beta chains from one sample sequenced in a study of CD8+ T cells in alopecia areata. Sample treatment: oral pan-JAK inhibitor, 5-10 mg twice daily. Extracted RNA was reverse transcribed, and the resulting cDNA served as sequencing template. Measured with immunoSEQ multiplex PCR; TCRdb has only the in-frame clones, and not every one. The sample records about 190,000 clones, approximately 56% being singletons. The sample consisted of CD4+ T cells sorted from blood, taken at week 4, from a patient treated with tofacitinib. The receptors were gathered from a human donor with alopecia areata.

The chain recombines TRBV7-2 with TRBJ2-7; D ambiguous. The CDR3 spans 14 residues. Trimming took off 2 bases at V and 4 bases at J, with 12 bases between the two ends. CDR1 is SGHTA and CDR2 is FQGNSA in the germline V gene. The chain's CDR3 is CASSLSPIRYEQYF. DNA for the CDR3: TGTGCCAGCAGCTTATCACCCATCCGGTACGAGCAGTACTTC.

The chain joins TRBV15 to TRBJ2-7; 11 nucleotides agree with TRBD2. This CDR3 region has 14 residues. Germline-derived CDR1 and CDR2 are LNHNV and YYDKDF (reference sequence). V shed 4 bases and J 2 bases; nucleotides not matched to a gene: 1. CDR3 in DNA: TGTGCCACCAGCACGACTAGCGGGGCCTACGAGCAGTACTTC. Protein product: CATSTTSGAYEQYF.

The chain has TRBV23-1 and TRBJ2-1; 8 bases map to TRBD2. TRBV23-1 is classed as an ORF, of uncertain function. This CDR3 region has 16 residues. Unmatched junction bases numbered 10, after V lost 4 bases and J lost 5 bases. CDR3 residues: CASSRPGLETHNEQFF. The CDR3 DNA is TGCGCCAGCAGTCGACCGGGACTAGAGACCCACAATGAGCAGTTCTTC.

This clone was seen a few times. The genes are TRBV29-1 and TRBJ2-2; D gene unclear. Trimming cost V 2 bases and J 1 base, with 8 bases left between them. Per germline, CDR1 SQVTM and CDR2 ANQGSEA. The CDR3 runs to 14 residues. The CDR3 spells CSVESRENTGELFF. The CDR3 nucleotides read TGCAGCGTTGAATCTAGGGAGAACACCGGGGAGCTGTTTTTT.

The chain carries TRBV30 and TRBJ1-5; D is perhaps TRBD1 (5 bases). The CDR3 spans 14 residues. V lost 3 bases, J lost 3 bases, and 12 bases lay in between. The germline CDR1 and CDR2 sequences are GTSNPN and SVGIG (reference sequence). The CDR3 region has the DNA TGTGCCTGGAGCATCCGGGACTACAATCAGCCCCAGCATTTT. It translates to CAWSIRDYNQPQHF.

The rearrangement links TRBV6-5 to TRBJ1-5; 10 positions agree with TRBD1. CDR3 size: 15 residues. With 5 bases clipped from V and 6 bases from J, the junction kept 7 bases outside the gene matches. Germline CDR1 MNHEY, CDR2 SVGAGI. The CDR3 is CASSRQGAIGQPQHF. CDR3 in DNA: TGTGCCAGCAGTCGACAGGGGGCTATTGGTCAGCCCCAGCATTTT.

The rearrangement uses TRBV25-1 and TRBJ1-2; D might be TRBD1 (5 bases). This CDR3 region has 12 residues. The germline V gene has CDR1 MGHDK and CDR2 SYGVNS. The V and J ends lost 4 bases and 10 bases respectively, with 13 bases between them. The CDR3 loop is CASSVSGRTYTF. DNA of the CDR3: TGTGCCAGCAGTGTCTCAGGGCGCACCTACACCTTC.

The chain combines TRBV29-1 with TRBJ1-1; D not resolved. Trimming stripped 3 bases from V and 0 bases from J, with 8 bases between. This CDR3 spans 13 amino acids. Per the germline V gene, CDR1 is SQVTM and CDR2 is ANQGSEA. Here the CDR3 DNA reads TGCAGCGTTGAGCGCCACCTGAACACTGAAGCTTTCTTT. Encoded protein: CSVERHLNTEAFF. The full variable domain, rest sourced from reference TRBV29-1 and TRBJ1-1, is SAVISQKPSRDICQRGTSLTIQCQVDSQVTMMFWYRQQPGQSLTLIATANQGSEATYESGFVIDKFPISRPNLTFSTLTVSNMSPEDSSIYLCSVERHLNTEAFFGQGTRLTVV.

This clone occurred a few times. The gene calls are TRBV29-1 and TRBJ2-7; 9 bases line up with TRBD1. Germline CDR1 SQVTM, CDR2 ANQGSEA. The CDR3 loop spans 14 amino acids. V dropped 5 bases and J dropped 4; count of bases not matched to a gene: 9. The CDR3 loop reads CSVSTGTGIYEQYF. The CDR3 nucleotides are TGCAGCGTTTCCACCGGGACAGGGATATACGAGCAGTACTTC.